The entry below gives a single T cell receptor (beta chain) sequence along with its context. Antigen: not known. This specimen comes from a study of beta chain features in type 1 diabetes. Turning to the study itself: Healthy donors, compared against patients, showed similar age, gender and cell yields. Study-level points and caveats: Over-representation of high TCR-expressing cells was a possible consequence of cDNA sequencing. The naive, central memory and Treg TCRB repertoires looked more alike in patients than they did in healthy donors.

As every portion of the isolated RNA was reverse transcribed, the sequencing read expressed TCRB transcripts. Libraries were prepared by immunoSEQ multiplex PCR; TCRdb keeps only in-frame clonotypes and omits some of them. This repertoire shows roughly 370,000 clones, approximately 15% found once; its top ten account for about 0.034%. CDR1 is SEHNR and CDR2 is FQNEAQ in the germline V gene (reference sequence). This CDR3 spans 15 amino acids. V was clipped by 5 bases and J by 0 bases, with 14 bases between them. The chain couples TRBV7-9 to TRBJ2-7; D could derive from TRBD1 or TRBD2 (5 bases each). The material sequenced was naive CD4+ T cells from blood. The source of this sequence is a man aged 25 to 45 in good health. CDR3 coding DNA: TGTGCCAGCAGCCGTCCCGGGACCGCCTCCTACGAGCAGTACGTC. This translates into CASSRPGTASYEQYV.